The T cell receptor (beta chain) described here comes from a study of Ad26.COV2.S vaccination and SARS-CoV-2 variants (dated by TCRdb to 2020 to 2023). Notes on the research overall: Vaccine-arm donors came from COV1001, a multicentre, randomized, double-blind, placebo-controlled phase I-IIa trial of Ad26.COV2.S in healthy adults. TCRbeta repertoire sequencing served as the tool for gauging how specific and how broad the SARS-CoV-2-reactive T cell receptors were following Ad26.COV2.S vaccination. Trial participants were randomized into five groups of five: low-dose or high-dose Ad26.COV2.S given once or twice, or placebo on both occasions. The TCR-sequenced set comprised approximately 32 samples: some 20 Ad26.COV2.S vaccine recipients, 5 placebo recipients and 8 SARS-CoV-2 convalescent individuals. Ad26.COV2.S was administered intramuscularly at a dose of 5x10^10 or 1x10^11 viral particles, either as one shot or as two shots given 56 days apart. Throughout the experiments and outcome assessment, investigators stayed blinded to trial group allocation. The paper's findings and limits, for the study overall: Spike-specific TCR breadth was higher in Ad26.COV2.S recipients than in placebo recipients (P = 0.0014). According to the authors, total T cell responses may have been underestimated by the TCR breadth and depth analyses. Non-spike TCR breadth was comparable between vaccine and placebo recipients, consistent with the vaccine containing only spike. The study lacked the statistical power to compare responses across vaccine doses or regimens. Substantial breadth of spike-specific CD8+ and CD4+ T cell responses was reported after vaccination.

Taken with the paper, the label for treatment or condition translates to: about 20 received Ad26.COV2.S at low or high dose, single or two shots; 5 received placebo; per-sample allocation not given. Repertoires of vaccine and placebo recipients were sequenced from samples taken on day 63 after the first injection. In Cohort 1b, 25 adults aged 18-55 years were enrolled at a single site in Boston, USA, between 29 July and 7 August 2020. Ad26.COV2.S was a replication-incompetent adenovirus type 26 vector that expressed a prefusion-stabilized SARS-CoV-2 spike protein derived from the original Wuhan strain. The immunoSEQ Assay was used to sequence TCRbeta CDR3 regions. After extraction, genomic DNA underwent amplification by bias-controlled multiplex PCR, followed by high-throughput sequencing. The paper's processing steps were these. To quantify the absolute abundance of each unique TCRbeta CDR3 region, sequences were collapsed and filtered. Usable DNA was measured by amplifying reference genes present in all nucleated cells, and TCRbeta template counts were normalized to that usable DNA to estimate T cell fraction. Repertoire TCRs were annotated as SARS-CoV-2-specific by exact matching of V gene, CDR3 amino acid sequence and J gene to a known reactive TCR set. MIRA supplied the reference SARS-CoV-2 TCR set, which was filtered for enrichment in COVID-19-positive ImmuneCODE repertoires so that public or cross-reactive TCRs were removed. Using the MIRA antigens, annotated TCRs were further analysed by specific ORF or by position within an ORF. Breadth was defined as the number of annotated unique rearrangements divided by the total number of unique productive rearrangements, and depth was defined as the summed frequency of the annotated unique rearrangements. Group comparisons of TCR breadth used two-sided Wilcoxon rank-sum tests. Entries here come from immuneACCESS through TCRdb and include only in-frame sequences with V and J called. Some clones fail to appear in such tables; in the studies checked, an unresolved V gene covers under half of the shortfall, and the cause of the remainder is unknown. For V, J and clone size, that table is used; D and trimming come from the DNA. The sample table holds some 480,000 clones, of which around 88% were seen once. Roughly 12% of the sample is in the top ten clones.

Unmatched junction bases come to 14, with V trimmed by 3 bases and J by 6 bases. From the cysteine through the phenylalanine, the CDR3 covers 17 amino acids. This entry keeps only the CDR3 DNA: 51 bases, framed from base 1. Via the germline V gene, CDR1 is LGHNA and CDR2 YSLEER. Remarks on this clone: Which antigen it targets is not known. It has no much larger one-base neighbor in the sample; base qualities were not kept.

The input for sequencing was peripheral blood, taken in a trial of Ad26.COV2.S vaccine versus placebo. The receptor chain draws on TRBV4-3 and TRBJ2-1, with 7 central nucleotides matching TRBD2. The clonotype was recovered from a person aged 18-60 years who received the Ad26.COV2.S COVID-19 vaccine or a placebo. The nucleotide sequence reads as follows: TGCGCCAGCAGCCATCTCTCCGGGACTACGGGATTCAATGAGCAGTTCTTC. Translated, it gives CASSHLSGTTGFNEQFF.